The next 16 T cell receptor beta chains were all read from a single sample in a study of OX40 agonist ivuxolimab in advanced cancers. Libraries were made using the immunoSEQ multiplex PCR assay. In its TCRdb copy, this immuneACCESS table keeps in-frame sequences only and misses some clones. Where compared with another copy, unresolved V genes explain less than half of these, and the others have no known cause. The sample yields 70,000 to 90,000 clones; roughly nine tenths were counted once. The ten most abundant clones make up almost 8.5% of the sample. The sample was CD4+ or CD8+ T cells sorted from blood, taken in a trial of the OX40 agonist ivuxolimab. The receptors were sampled from an adult with an advanced solid tumor such as melanoma, head and neck, liver or kidney cancer.

The chain recombines TRBV29-1 with TRBJ1-2, with a possible D match to TRBD1 (5 bases). This CDR3 comprises 13 residues. Looked up from germline, CDR1 is SQVTM and CDR2 is ANQGSEA. V lost 3 bases and J lost 1, with 9 bases in between. CDR3 nucleotide sequence: TGCAGCGTTGACAGGGAGGTTAACTATGGCTACACCTTC. It yields the protein CSVDREVNYGYTF.

The J gene is TRBJ2-3, the V gene TRBV4-3; D call uncertain. Germline values: CDR1 LGHNA, CDR2 YSLEER. V lost 1 base to trimming and J lost 3 bases, with 20 bases between them. This CDR3 is 18 amino acids long. The CDR3 region is CASSQASPPTGLTDTQYF. The CDR3 nucleotides read TGCGCCAGCAGCCAAGCCTCTCCCCCTACCGGCTTAACAGATACGCAGTATTTT.

CDR3 sequence: CASMTLGWSLSGSGTNEQFF. CDR3 nucleotide sequence: TGTGCCAGCATGACTCTCGGTTGGTCCCTTAGCGGGAGTGGTACCAATGAGCAGTTCTTC. The rearrangement links TRBV2 to TRBJ2-1; 9 positions match TRBD2. The CDR3 consists of 20 residues. J was trimmed by 6 bases and V by 7 bases; bases with no gene match: 25. CDR1 is SNHLY and CDR2 is FYNNEI in the germline V gene.

V and J are TRBV6-8 and TRBJ2-1; TRBD2 matches at 8 bases. The CDR3 sequence is 19 residues long. Germline-derived CDR1 and CDR2 are MNHGY and SAAAGT. The trim removed 6 bases at V and 5 bases at J, leaving 21 bases unmatched. For the CDR3, the DNA is TGTGCCAGCAGCCTTCGCCTATCCTTAAGCGGGGGACTCAACAATGAGCAGTTCTTC. Protein: CASSLRLSLSGGLNNEQFF.

This sequence joins TRBV28 and TRBJ1-2; 9 bases map to TRBD1. Germline CDR1 and CDR2: MDHEN and SYDVKM. The CDR3 has 15 residues. V was clipped by 5 bases and J by 4 bases; unmatched bases: 8. The DNA of the CDR3 is TGTGCCAGCAGTATCCCCCGACAGGGGGTCTATGGCTACACCTTC. It specifies CASSIPRQGVYGYTF.

This sequence joins TRBV27 and TRBJ2-2; D unclear. Germline V lookup: CDR1 MNHEY, CDR2 SMNVEV (reference sequence). Trimming shortened V by 4 bases and J by 6 bases, and 9 bases separated the two germline ends. The CDR3 runs 13 residues. The CDR3 sequence is CASSSPTAGELFF. The CDR3, as DNA: TGTGCCAGCAGTTCCCCCACCGCCGGGGAGCTGTTTTTT.

J is TRBJ1-2 and V is TRBV4-3; D ambiguous. With 1 base removed from V and 8 bases from J, the gap between germline ends came to 5 bases. There are 11 residues in the CDR3. The germline gives CDR1 LGHNA, CDR2 YSLEER. The CDR3 nucleotides read TGCGCCAGCAGCCAAGGAGCCGGCTACACCTTC. Encoded protein: CASSQGAGYTF.

The rearrangement joins TRBV4-2 to TRBJ1-2, with no clear D. Germline V lookup: CDR1 LGHNA, CDR2 YNFKEQ. CDR3 size: 15 residues. V was shortened by 2 bases and J by 5 bases, with 15 bases between the two germline ends. The CDR3 loop is CASSQSGLIDYGYTF. The CDR3 bases are TGTGCCAGCAGCCAATCCGGACTGATAGATTATGGCTACACCTTC.

The chain employs TRBV19 and TRBJ1-1; D gene uncertain. There are 16 residues in the CDR3. Trimming removed 0 bases at V and 5 bases at J, with 16 bases between. Per germline, CDR1 LNHDA and CDR2 SQIVND (reference sequence). The CDR3 protein is CASSIDLALTRTEAFF. The CDR3, as DNA: TGTGCCAGTAGTATAGATTTAGCCCTGACGCGAACTGAAGCTTTCTTT.

The J gene is TRBJ1-1, the V gene TRBV30; 9 bases match TRBD1. The trim removed 4 bases at V and 3 bases at J, leaving 6 bases unmatched. This CDR3 region has 14 residues. Per germline, CDR1 GTSNPN and CDR2 SVGIG (reference sequence). CDR3 region: CAWTPGQGDTEAFF. The CDR3, as DNA: TGTGCCTGGACGCCGGGACAGGGAGACACTGAAGCTTTCTTT.

V usage is TRBV19 and J usage is TRBJ1-5; tentatively, D is TRBD1 (5 bases). CDR1 LNHDA and CDR2 SQIVND come from the germline V gene (reference sequence). This CDR3 comprises 15 residues. V lost 3 bases and J lost 5, with 14 bases in between. CDR3 residues: CASSIGTVGDQPQHF. DNA for the CDR3: TGTGCCAGTAGTATCGGGACCGTGGGGGATCAGCCCCAGCATTTT.

A word on this clone: At one end, the junction sequence differs from germline, possibly due to a read error. V and J are TRBV7-7 and TRBJ2-6; D is undetermined. This CDR3 has 17 amino acids. CDR1 is SSHAT and CDR2 is FNYEAQ in the germline V gene (reference sequence). The CDR3 protein is CASSPLVSGYGANVLTF. CDR3 DNA sequence: TGTGCTAGCAGCCCGCTGGTGTCGGGTTACGGGGCCAACGTCCTGACTTTC. Based on the CDR3 plus reference TRBV7-7 and TRBJ2-6, the full variable domain is GAGVSQSPRYKVTKRGQDVTLRCDPISSHATLYWYQQALGQGPEFLTYFNYEAQPDKSGLPSDRFSAERPEGSISTLTIQRTEQRDSAMYRCASSPLVSGYGANVLTFGAGSRLTVL.

The V and J genes are TRBV11-3 and TRBJ2-3; D unresolved. Germline values: CDR1 SGHNT, CDR2 YENEEA. The CDR3 runs to 12 residues. Trimming pared 5 bases from V and 6 bases from J, leaving 9 bases between. CDR3 in amino acids: CASSLKRDTQYF. As DNA, the CDR3 is TGTGCCAGCAGCCTCAAACGGGATACGCAGTATTTT.

The rearrangement links TRBV7-2 to TRBJ2-1; the match to TRBD2 covers 11 bases. The V gene end was trimmed by 4 bases and the J gene end by 8 bases; junction bases not matched to a gene: 1. This CDR3 comprises 13 residues. The V gene's germline CDR1 is SGHTA and CDR2 FQGNSA. The CDR3 bases are TGTGCCAGCAGCTCACTAGCGGGAGATGAGCAGTTCTTC. Translation gives CASSSLAGDEQFF. Based on the CDR3 plus reference TRBV7-2 and TRBJ2-1, the full variable domain is GAGVSQSPSNKVTEKGKDVELRCDPISGHTALYWYRQSLGQGLEFLIYFQGNSAPDKSGLPSDRFSAERTGGSVSTLTIQRTQQEDSAVYLCASSSLAGDEQFFGPGTRLTVL.

The J gene is TRBJ1-4, the V gene TRBV7-6; D is ambiguous. Germline V gene lookup returns CDR1 SGHVS and CDR2 FNYEAQ. This CDR3 is 12 amino acids long. V dropped 3 bases and J dropped 6 bases, with 5 bases sitting between them. The CDR3 here is CASSFVDEKLFF. CDR3 in DNA: TGTGCCAGCAGCTTCGTGGATGAAAAACTGTTTTTT.

The gene calls are TRBV30 and TRBJ1-6; the match to TRBD1 covers 7 bases. Trimming cost V 3 bases and J 7 bases; bases outside gene matches: 9. The CDR3 consists of 15 residues. Germline V CDR1 and CDR2: GTSNPN, SVGIG (reference sequence). The chain's CDR3 is CAWRRTGTGNSPLHF. In DNA, the CDR3 is TGTGCCTGGAGGCGGACAGGAACGGGAAATTCACCCCTCCACTTT.